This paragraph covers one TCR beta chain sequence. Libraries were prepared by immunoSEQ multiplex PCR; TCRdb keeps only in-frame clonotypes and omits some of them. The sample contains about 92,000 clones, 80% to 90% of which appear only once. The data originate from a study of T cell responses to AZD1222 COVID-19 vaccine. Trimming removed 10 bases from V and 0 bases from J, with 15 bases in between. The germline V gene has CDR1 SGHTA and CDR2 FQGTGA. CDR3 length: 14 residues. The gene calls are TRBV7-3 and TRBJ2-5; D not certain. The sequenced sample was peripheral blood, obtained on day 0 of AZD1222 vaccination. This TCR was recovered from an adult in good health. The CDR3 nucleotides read TGTGCCATAAATGGGCTTGGAAACCAAGAGACCCAGTACTTC. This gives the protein CAINGLGNQETQYF.